The sequence of this T cell receptor beta chain was determined in a study of shared clonotypes between healthy human individuals. With 5 bases removed from V and 5 bases from J, the gap between germline ends came to 8 bases. CDR1 is SGHRS and CDR2 is YFSETQ in the germline V gene. The CDR3 spans 11 residues. Method: immunoSEQ multiplex PCR; TCRdb's copy keeps in-frame clones and lacks some. The table has under 1,100,000 clones, 75% to 80% seen once; the top ten hold 0.55% to 0.7%. This clone appeared a single time. The V call is TRBV5-1, the J call TRBJ2-7; D is undetermined. Material for sequencing was memory CD4+ T cells from PBMCs. Subset described: CD45RA-negative fraction. This receptor was taken from a man aged 18-30 years in good health. Some clones in this sample may be carry-over from other donors' samples. The CDR3 DNA reads as TGCGCCAGCAGAAACTACCACGAGCAGTACTTC. Translation: CASRNYHEQYF.